This paragraph reports one TCR beta chain. The CDR3 is 14 residues long. CDR1 and CDR2 from the germline V gene are LNHDA and SQIVND (reference sequence). V dropped 5 bases and J dropped 5; count of bases not matched to a gene: 6. This sample stems from a study of blood T cell repertoires in COVID-19. Study as a whole: Nucleic acid was either cDNA or gDNA, and it came from T cells, B-cell-depleted T cells, or PBMCs.

The data were produced by immunoSEQ multiplex PCR, yet TCRdb's version contains in-frame clones alone and is incomplete. The sample holds 180,000 or so clones; around 85% are singletons and the top ten take 1% to 1.5%. The chain employs TRBV19 and TRBJ1-2, with TRBD1 matching over 9 bases. The sequence came from a man between 60 and 75 years old who had recovered from COVID-19. The sequenced sample consisted of peripheral blood. The CDR3 bases are TGTGCCAGTAGTCCACAGGGGGCTGAATATGGCTACACCTTC. Translated, it gives CASSPQGAEYGYTF.